Each of the 17 T cell receptor beta chains below was sequenced from the same sample in a study of chemoradiotherapy in HPV16-positive cancers. TCRdb's table, derived via immunoSEQ multiplex PCR, lists solely in-frame clones and lacks some. The sample has tens of thousands of clones; about 90% are singletons. The input for sequencing was blood, taken from a patient who underwent chemoradiotherapy. These receptor sequences come from a human donor with HPV-associated anogenital cancer.

This clone was picked up one time. This sequence joins TRBV15 and TRBJ1-5; D is uncertain. Germline V gene data show CDR1 as LNHNV and CDR2 as YYDKDF (reference sequence). The CDR3 sequence is 12 residues long. V lost 8 bases and J lost 0, with 5 bases in between. The CDR3 loop is CATGTSNQPQHF. The DNA for the CDR3 is TGTGCCACCGGCACTAGCAATCAGCCCCAGCATTTT.

The chain has TRBV11-2 and TRBJ2-7; 9 bases fit TRBD1. CDR1 and CDR2 (germline): SGHAT, FQNNGV. The CDR3 runs to 15 residues. With 0 bases clipped from V and 4 bases from J, the junction kept 4 bases outside the gene matches. The CDR3 loop is CASSLDTGGPYEQYF. For the CDR3, the DNA is TGTGCCAGCAGCTTAGATACAGGGGGCCCATACGAGCAGTACTTC.

The V call is TRBV5-5, the J call TRBJ1-2; no clear D gene. The CDR3 sequence is 14 residues long. CDR1 and CDR2 (germline): SGHKS, YYEKEE (reference sequence). V shed 4 bases and J shed 0 bases, with 10 bases lying between them. This chain's CDR3 is CASSLDLANYGYTF. The CDR3 DNA is TGTGCCAGCAGCCTGGACCTAGCTAACTATGGCTACACCTTC.

The V and J genes are TRBV5-1 and TRBJ1-4; 10 bases line up with TRBD1. The CDR3 covers 14 residues. Per the germline V gene, CDR1 is SGHRS and CDR2 is YFSETQ. Unmatched junction bases numbered 5, after V lost 4 bases and J lost 8 bases. Here the CDR3 reads CASSPGQGYEKLFF. The CDR3 region has the DNA TGCGCCAGCAGCCCGGGACAGGGGTACGAAAAACTGTTTTTT.

This sequence joins TRBV6-1 and TRBJ1-5; TRBD1 matches 10 bases. V gave up 7 bases and J gave up 4 bases; unmatched junction bases: 4. The CDR3 covers 14 residues. Looked up from germline, CDR1 is MNHNS and CDR2 is SASEGT. The CDR3 here is CASIRTGGNQPQHF. In DNA form, the CDR3 reads TGTGCCAGCATCCGGACAGGGGGGAATCAGCCCCAGCATTTT.

The chain has TRBV6-5 and TRBJ2-3, with D unresolved. Trimming took off 0 bases at V and 6 bases at J, with 4 bases between the two ends. The germline gives CDR1 MNHEY, CDR2 SVGAGI. The CDR3 runs to 12 residues. CDR3 protein: CASSYSRDTQYF. CDR3 DNA: TGTGCCAGCAGTTACTCCCGGGATACGCAGTATTTT.

This chain connects TRBV5-1 to TRBJ1-1; D gene ambiguous. The CDR3 length is 14 residues. Trimming removed 0 bases from V and 2 bases from J, with 8 bases in between. Germline V gene lookup returns CDR1 SGHRS and CDR2 YFSETQ. The CDR3 protein is CASSLEGDNTEAFF. The CDR3 nucleotides are TGCGCCAGCAGCTTGGAAGGAGATAACACTGAAGCTTTCTTT. Together with reference TRBV5-1 and TRBJ1-1, the CDR3 gives the full variable domain: KAGVTQTPRYLIKTRGQQVTLSCSPISGHRSVSWYQQTPGQGLQFLFEYFSETQRNKGNFPGRFSGRQFSNSRSEMNVSTLELGDSALYLCASSLEGDNTEAFFGQGTRLTVV.

J is TRBJ2-5 and V is TRBV11-2; D not certain. Trimming removed 4 bases from V and 5 bases from J, with 5 bases in between. The CDR3 contains 11 residues. CDR1 and CDR2 (germline): SGHAT, FQNNGV. This CDR3 is CASSSSETQYF. CDR3 coding DNA: TGTGCCAGCAGCTCATCGGAGACCCAGTACTTC. Full variable domain (remainder filled in from reference TRBV11-2 and TRBJ2-5): EAGVAQSPRYKIIEKRQSVAFWCNPISGHATLYWYQQILGQGPKLLIQFQNNGVVDDSQLPKDRFSAERLKGVDSTLKIQPAKLEDSAVYLCASSSSETQYFGPGTRLLVL.

The CDR3, as DNA: TGTGCCAGTAGTACGCTTAATTCACCCCTCCACTTT. This codes for CASSTLNSPLHF. The gene calls are TRBV19 and TRBJ1-6; D remains unclear. This CDR3 has 12 residues. CDR1 is LNHDA, CDR2 SQIVND, per germline (reference sequence). The V gene lost 4 bases and the J gene lost 6 bases, with 4 bases spanning the gap.

The chain couples TRBV27 to TRBJ1-1; 10 bases line up with TRBD1. Per germline, CDR1 MNHEY and CDR2 SMNVEV (reference sequence). This CDR3 region has 16 residues. The trim removed 3 bases at V and 7 bases at J, leaving 11 bases unmatched. The CDR3: CASSFSFGQGVGEAFF. CDR3 DNA sequence: TGTGCCAGCAGTTTCTCTTTTGGACAGGGGGTTGGTGAAGCTTTCTTT.

The chain employs TRBV2 and TRBJ1-2, with D perhaps matching TRBD1 (5 bases). The CDR3 is made up of 14 amino acids. Trimming left V 4 bases short and J 7 bases short, with 16 bases between. Per the germline V gene, CDR1 is SNHLY and CDR2 is FYNNEI. The CDR3 DNA is TGTGCCAGCAGTGGCAACCAGGGCAACAGTGGCTACACCTTC. It codes for CASSGNQGNSGYTF. Combining the CDR3 with reference TRBV2 and TRBJ1-2 gives the whole variable domain EPEVTQTPSHQVTQMGQEVILRCVPISNHLYFYWYRQILGQKVEFLVSFYNNEISEKSEIFDDQFSVERPDGSNFTLKIRSTKLEDSAMYFCASSGNQGNSGYTFGSGTRLTVV.

The CDR3 DNA reads as TGTGCCAGTAGTATATTGGGCAGGGAAGCTTTCTTT. Protein product: CASSILGREAFF. The genes are TRBV19 and TRBJ1-1; D not certain. Between the trimmed V and J ends, which lost 2 bases and 8 bases, there was a span of 9 bases. Germline-derived CDR1 and CDR2 are LNHDA and SQIVND (reference sequence). This CDR3 is 12 amino acids long.

The chain recombines TRBV7-2 with TRBJ2-2; no definite D call. The CDR3 sequence is 12 residues long. Germline loops: CDR1 SGHTA, CDR2 FQGNSA. The V and J ends lost 3 bases and 4 bases respectively, with 3 bases between them. The CDR3 DNA follows: TGTGCCAGCAGCTTTCGCACCGGGGAGCTGTTTTTT. Encoded protein: CASSFRTGELFF.

The chain joins TRBV29-1 to TRBJ1-1; 11 positions agree with TRBD1. CDR1 SQVTM and CDR2 ANQGSEA come from the germline V gene. CDR3 length: 16 residues. The V segment lost 0 bases and the J segment 7 bases; nucleotides outside the gene matches: 10. The CDR3 DNA reads TGCAGCGTTGAAGATCGGGACAGGGGGTATAGGAATGAAGCTTTCTTT. As protein: CSVEDRDRGYRNEAFF.

The CDR3 nucleotides are TGTGCCAGCAGCCAAGAAGAGGGGGGGCCGGATACGCAGTATTTT. Translated, it gives CASSQEEGGPDTQYF. The chain employs TRBV4-2 and TRBJ2-3; D is possibly TRBD2 (7 bases). The CDR3 totals 15 residues. Germline V gene sequence: CDR1 LGHNA, CDR2 YNFKEQ. V lost 0 bases to trimming and J lost 6 bases, with 13 bases between them.

The V call is TRBV18, the J call TRBJ2-5, with D hard to call. The germline CDR1 and CDR2 sequences are KGHSH and LQKENI. The length of the CDR3 is 17 residues. The germline V and J ends were trimmed by 0 bases and 4 bases, with 18 bases remaining between them. The chain's CDR3 is CASSPPYFSGKAETQYF. The DNA of the CDR3 is TGTGCCAGCTCACCACCATACTTTTCTGGGAAAGCAGAGACCCAGTACTTC.

This clone was observed once. This chain joins TRBV18 and TRBJ1-4; no firm D call. The CDR3 spans 13 residues. Germline values: CDR1 KGHSH, CDR2 LQKENI. Trimming pared 8 bases from V and 4 bases from J, leaving 11 bases between. CDR3 amino acids: CASTQRVNEKLFF. The CDR3 bases are TGTGCCAGCACCCAAAGGGTTAATGAAAAACTGTTTTTT.